A selection of T cell receptor beta chains follows, all from one sample in a study of monozygotic twins with inflammatory bowel disease. TCRdb re-called the 5' RACE reads and shows each CDR3 protein once, DNA omitted. Here the sample table reports around 450,000 distinct CDR3 sequences. Sequenced material: blood. All receptors derive from a human donor with ulcerative colitis or Crohn's disease, or a healthy co-twin of an affected twin (not recorded which). Both conserved end residues are part of each CDR3.

>TRBJ1-2|TRBV3-1
CASSQDEGGYTF
>TRBJ1-5|TRBV19
CASSIQGDGNQPQHF
>TRBJ2-3|TRBV5-1
CASSLGVFAASTDTQYF
>TRBJ1-1|TRBV10-3
CAISTERGTEAFF
>TRBJ2-3|TRBV7-3
CASSFQGVRADTQYF
>TRBJ1-3|TRBV7-3
CASSLTAGNTIYF
>TRBJ2-1|TRBV7-2
CASSLTPNEQFF
>TRBJ2-7|TRBV7-8
CASSPVGQAIYEQYF
>TRBJ2-6|TRBV7-2
CASSFRGSGANVLTF
>TRBJ2-5|TRBV5-1
CASSFGQPQETQYF
>TRBJ2-5|TRBV7-2
CASSAQGAKETQYF
>TRBJ2-2|TRBV20-1
CSARDWGLNTGELFF
>TRBJ2-3|TRBV20-1
CSAPGQGPDTQYF
>TRBJ2-1|TRBV7-8
CASSLASGQFF
>TRBJ2-7|TRBV5-4
CASSFDGYEQYF
>TRBJ1-1|TRBV18
CASSPNRNTEAFF
>TRBJ2-1|TRBV5-1
CASSLVPGRDEQFF
>TRBJ1-3|TRBV4-3
CASSQDQKGGSGNTIYF
>TRBJ1-6|TRBV3-1
CASSLGRNNSPLHF
>TRBJ1-5|TRBV20-1
CSAGRGYDLQPQHF
>TRBJ2-1|TRBV7-9
CASSSGAGARNEQFF
>TRBJ2-7|TRBV9
CASSVGSASSYEQYF
>TRBJ1-2|TRBV20-1
CSAPTGTAYGYTF
>TRBJ2-5|TRBV5-1
CASSLEGGSQETQYF
>TRBJ2-3|TRBV7-9
CASSLASSTDTQYF
>TRBJ2-2|TRBV4-1
CASSQEGRATGTSNTGELFF
>TRBJ2-1|TRBV3-1
CASSQRTARRDEQFF
>TRBJ2-5|TRBV2
CASSWRGAEETQYF
>TRBJ2-3|TRBV5-1
CASSLAGFTSTDTQYF
>TRBJ2-2|TRBV4-1
CASSQGSSGGTTGELFF
>TRBJ2-3|TRBV6-1
CASSPDRPTYTDTQYF
>TRBJ2-5|TRBV27
CASSFDLTSETQYF
>TRBJ2-1|TRBV24-1
CATSGGTVSYNEQFF
>TRBJ2-7|TRBV12-3/TRBV12-4
CASSLPGLGQYF
>TRBJ1-1|TRBV5-1
CASSPGQRFMNTEAFF
>TRBJ1-5|TRBV19
CASSRSVSANQPQHF
>TRBJ2-3|TRBV6-5
CASSTRGAQGGTQYF
>TRBJ2-3|TRBV6-1
CASSGLAGAGPTDTQYF
>TRBJ1-2|TRBV19
CASSILGYGYTF
>TRBJ2-3|TRBV27
CASSLLGAGSVDTQYF
>TRBJ1-1|TRBV18
CASLDLPTEAFF
>TRBJ2-5|TRBV19
CASRSSGAVTQYF
>TRBJ2-5|TRBV27
CASSLSRDRGETQYF
>TRBJ1-4|TRBV11-1
CASSLGGQGREKLFF
>TRBJ1-2|TRBV12-3/TRBV12-4
CASSTSRTARGYGYTF
>TRBJ1-2|TRBV20-1
CSADAHGAGTITF
>TRBJ2-2|TRBV19
CASSWPNTGELFF
>TRBJ2-5|TRBV6-1
CASSEAGTSGGAYQTQYF